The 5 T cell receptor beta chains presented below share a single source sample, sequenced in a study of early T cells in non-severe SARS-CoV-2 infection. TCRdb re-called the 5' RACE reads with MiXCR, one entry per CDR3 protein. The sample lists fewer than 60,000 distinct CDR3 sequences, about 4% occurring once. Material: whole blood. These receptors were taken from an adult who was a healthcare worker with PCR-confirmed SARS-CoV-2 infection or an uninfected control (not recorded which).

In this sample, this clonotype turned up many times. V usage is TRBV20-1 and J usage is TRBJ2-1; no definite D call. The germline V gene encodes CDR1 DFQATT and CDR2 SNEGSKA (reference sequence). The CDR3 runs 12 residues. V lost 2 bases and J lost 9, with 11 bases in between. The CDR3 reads CSARPADREQFF. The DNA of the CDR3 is TGCAGTGCTAGACCGGCGGATCGTGAGCAGTTCTTC.

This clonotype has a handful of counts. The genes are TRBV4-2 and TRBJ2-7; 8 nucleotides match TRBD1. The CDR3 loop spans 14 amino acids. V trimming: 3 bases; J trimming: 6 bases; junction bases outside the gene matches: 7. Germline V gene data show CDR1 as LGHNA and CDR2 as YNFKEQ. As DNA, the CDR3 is TGTGCCAGCAGCCAGTACCAGGGGGCAGGCGAGCAGTACTTC. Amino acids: CASSQYQGAGEQYF.

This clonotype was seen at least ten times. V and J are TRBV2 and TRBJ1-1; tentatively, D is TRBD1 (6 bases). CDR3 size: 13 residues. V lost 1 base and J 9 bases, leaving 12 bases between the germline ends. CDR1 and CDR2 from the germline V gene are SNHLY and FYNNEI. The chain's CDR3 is CASSEVVRDKAFF. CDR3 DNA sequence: TGTGCCAGCAGTGAAGTTGTGAGGGACAAAGCTTTCTTT. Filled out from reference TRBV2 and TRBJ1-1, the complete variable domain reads EPEVTQTPSHQVTQMGQEVILRCVPISNHLYFYWYRQILGQKVEFLVSFYNNEISEKSEIFDDQFSVERPDGSNFTLKIRSTKLEDSAMYFCASSEVVRDKAFFGQGTRLTVV.

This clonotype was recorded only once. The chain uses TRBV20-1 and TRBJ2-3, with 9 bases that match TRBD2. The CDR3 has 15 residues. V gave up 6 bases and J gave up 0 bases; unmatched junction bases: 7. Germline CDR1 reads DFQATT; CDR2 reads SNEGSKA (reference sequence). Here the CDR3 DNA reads TGCAGTGCGAAGCGGGGGGAGACTAGCACAGATACGCAGTATTTT. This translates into CSAKRGETSTDTQYF.

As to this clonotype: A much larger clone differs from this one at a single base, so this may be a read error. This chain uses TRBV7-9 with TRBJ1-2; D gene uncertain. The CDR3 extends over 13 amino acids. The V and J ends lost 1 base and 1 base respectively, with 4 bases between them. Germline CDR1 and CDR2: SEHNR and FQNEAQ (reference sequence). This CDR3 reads CASSLEDNYGYTF. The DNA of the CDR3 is TGTGCCAGCAGCTTAGAAGATAACTATGGCTACACCTTC.